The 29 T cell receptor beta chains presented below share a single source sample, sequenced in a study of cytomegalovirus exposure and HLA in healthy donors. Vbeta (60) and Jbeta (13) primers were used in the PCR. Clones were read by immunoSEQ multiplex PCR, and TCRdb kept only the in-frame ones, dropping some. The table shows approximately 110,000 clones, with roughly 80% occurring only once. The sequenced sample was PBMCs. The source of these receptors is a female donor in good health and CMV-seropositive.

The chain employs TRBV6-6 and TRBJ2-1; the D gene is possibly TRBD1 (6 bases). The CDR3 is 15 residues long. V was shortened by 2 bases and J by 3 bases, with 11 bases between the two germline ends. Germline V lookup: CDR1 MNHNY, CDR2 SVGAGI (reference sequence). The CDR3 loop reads CASSYLQGHYNEQFF. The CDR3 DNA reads TGTGCCAGCAGTTACCTCCAGGGGCACTACAATGAGCAGTTCTTC.

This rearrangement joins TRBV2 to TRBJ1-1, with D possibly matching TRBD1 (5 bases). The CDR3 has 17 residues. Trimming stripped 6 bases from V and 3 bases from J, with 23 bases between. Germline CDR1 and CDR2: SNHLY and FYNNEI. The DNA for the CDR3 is TGTGCCAGCAGCCCAATGCCGCGGGGGGGGTTCGACACTGAAGCTTTCTTT. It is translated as CASSPMPRGGFDTEAFF.

The DNA for the CDR3 is TGTGCCAGCAGCTCCGAAGGGGATGGCTACACCTTC. Its protein product is CASSSEGDGYTF. The chain is built from TRBV11-2 and TRBJ1-2, with D tentatively TRBD1 (5 bases). The CDR3 has 12 residues. Germline assignment: CDR1 SGHAT and CDR2 FQNNGV. Trimming took 4 bases from V and 6 from J, leaving 9 bases between them.

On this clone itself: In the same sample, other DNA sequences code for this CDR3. The CDR3 bases are TGCGCCAGCAGCTTGGGACAGGGCACCGGGGAGCTGTTTTTT. Encoded protein: CASSLGQGTGELFF. The rearrangement joins TRBV5-1 to TRBJ2-2; 7 bases map to TRBD1. V lost 0 bases, J lost 4 bases, and 0 bases stayed unmatched. The CDR3 is 14 amino acids. From germline, CDR1 is SGHRS and CDR2 YFSETQ.

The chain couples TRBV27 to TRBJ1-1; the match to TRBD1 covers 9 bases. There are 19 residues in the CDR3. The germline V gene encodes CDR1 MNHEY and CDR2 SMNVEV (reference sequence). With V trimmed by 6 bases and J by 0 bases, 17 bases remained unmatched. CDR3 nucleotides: TGTGCCAGCAGCAAAACAAGGATTGGGACAGGGACCATGAACACTGAAGCTTTCTTT. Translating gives CASSKTRIGTGTMNTEAFF.

CDR3 nucleotides: TGCAGCGTTGTTCAGGATTTGACTAGCGGGGGCCCCCAGTATTTT. Translation: CSVVQDLTSGGPQYF. The chain uses TRBV29-1 and TRBJ2-3; 12 nucleotides align to TRBD2. Germline loops: CDR1 SQVTM, CDR2 ANQGSEA. V dropped 4 bases and J dropped 12; count of bases not matched to a gene: 14. CDR3 size: 15 residues.

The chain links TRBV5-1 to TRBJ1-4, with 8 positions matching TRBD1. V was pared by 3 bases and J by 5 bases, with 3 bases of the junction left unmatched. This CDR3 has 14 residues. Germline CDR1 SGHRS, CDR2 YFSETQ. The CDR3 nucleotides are TGCGCCAGCAGCTCTCGGACAGGGAATGAAAAACTGTTTTTT. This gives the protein CASSSRTGNEKLFF.

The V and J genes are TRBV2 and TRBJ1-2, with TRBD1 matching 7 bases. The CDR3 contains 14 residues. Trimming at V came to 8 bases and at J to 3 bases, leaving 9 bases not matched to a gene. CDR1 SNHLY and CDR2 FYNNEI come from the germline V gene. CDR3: CASQGQTVDYGYTF. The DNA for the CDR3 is TGTGCCAGCCAGGGACAGACAGTTGACTATGGCTACACCTTC.

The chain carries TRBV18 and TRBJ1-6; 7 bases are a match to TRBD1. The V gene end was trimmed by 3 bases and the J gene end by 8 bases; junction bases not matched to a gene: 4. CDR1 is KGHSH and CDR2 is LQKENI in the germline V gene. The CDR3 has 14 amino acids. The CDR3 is CASSPTQGDSPLHF. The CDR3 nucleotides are TGTGCCAGCTCACCTACTCAGGGGGATTCACCCCTCCACTTT.

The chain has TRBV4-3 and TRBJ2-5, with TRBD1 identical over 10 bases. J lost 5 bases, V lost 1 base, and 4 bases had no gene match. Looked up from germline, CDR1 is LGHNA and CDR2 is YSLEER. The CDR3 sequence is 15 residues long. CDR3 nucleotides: TGCGCCAGCAGCCAAGCGACAGGGGGCTTGGAGACCCAGTACTTC. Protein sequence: CASSQATGGLETQYF.

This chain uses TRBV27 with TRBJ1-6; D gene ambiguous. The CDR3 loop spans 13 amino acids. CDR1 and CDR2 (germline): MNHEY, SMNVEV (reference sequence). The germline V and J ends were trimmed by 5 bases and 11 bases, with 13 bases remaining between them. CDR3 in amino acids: CASSPGVMAPLHF. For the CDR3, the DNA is TGTGCCAGCAGTCCGGGTGTTATGGCACCCCTCCACTTT.

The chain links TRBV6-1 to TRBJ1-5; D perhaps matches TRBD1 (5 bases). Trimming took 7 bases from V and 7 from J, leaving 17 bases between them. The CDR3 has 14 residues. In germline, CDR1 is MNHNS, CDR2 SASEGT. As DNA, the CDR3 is TGTGCCAGCACGGCGGGGGTTGGGAACCAGCCCCAGCATTTT. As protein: CASTAGVGNQPQHF.

This CDR3 reads CASSRRSMGRGSETQYF. CDR3 DNA: TGTGCCAGCAGCCGTCGAAGCATGGGCAGGGGGTCGGAGACCCAGTACTTC. The chain couples TRBV7-9 to TRBJ2-5, with 7 nucleotides matching TRBD1. Germline assignment: CDR1 SEHNR and CDR2 FQNEAQ (reference sequence). Trimming removed 5 bases from V and 5 bases from J; junction bases left unmatched: 17. The CDR3 contains 17 residues.

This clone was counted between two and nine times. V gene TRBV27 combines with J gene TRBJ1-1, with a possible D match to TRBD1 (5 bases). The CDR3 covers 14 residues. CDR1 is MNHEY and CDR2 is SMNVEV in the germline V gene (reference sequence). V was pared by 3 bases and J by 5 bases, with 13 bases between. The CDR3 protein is CASSFSRAGTEAFF. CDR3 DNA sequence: TGTGCCAGCAGTTTCTCCAGGGCTGGTACTGAAGCTTTCTTT.

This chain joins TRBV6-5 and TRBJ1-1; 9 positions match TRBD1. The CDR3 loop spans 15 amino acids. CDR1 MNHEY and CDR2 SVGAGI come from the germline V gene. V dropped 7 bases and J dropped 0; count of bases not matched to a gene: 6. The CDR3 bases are TGTGCCAGCAACCAGGACAGGGGCATGAACACTGAAGCTTTCTTT. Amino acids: CASNQDRGMNTEAFF.

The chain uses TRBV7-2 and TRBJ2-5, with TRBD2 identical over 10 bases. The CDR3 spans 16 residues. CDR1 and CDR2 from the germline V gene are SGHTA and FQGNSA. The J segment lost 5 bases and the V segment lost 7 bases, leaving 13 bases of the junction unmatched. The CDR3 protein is CASMGLAGARGETQYF. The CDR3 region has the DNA TGTGCCAGCATGGGGCTAGCGGGAGCCCGGGGCGAGACCCAGTACTTC.

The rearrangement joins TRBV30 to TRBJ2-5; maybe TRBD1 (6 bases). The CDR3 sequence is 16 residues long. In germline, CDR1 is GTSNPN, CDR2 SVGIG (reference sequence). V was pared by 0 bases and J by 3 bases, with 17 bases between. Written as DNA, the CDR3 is TGTGCCTGGAGTGTACGGGCCAGGGGAGTGAAAGAGACCCAGTACTTC. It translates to CAWSVRARGVKETQYF.

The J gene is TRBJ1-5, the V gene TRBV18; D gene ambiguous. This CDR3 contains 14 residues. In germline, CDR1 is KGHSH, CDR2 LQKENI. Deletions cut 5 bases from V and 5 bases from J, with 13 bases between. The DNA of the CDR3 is TGTGCCAGCTCAATTACACAAGAAGATCAGCCCCAGCATTTT. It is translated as CASSITQEDQPQHF.

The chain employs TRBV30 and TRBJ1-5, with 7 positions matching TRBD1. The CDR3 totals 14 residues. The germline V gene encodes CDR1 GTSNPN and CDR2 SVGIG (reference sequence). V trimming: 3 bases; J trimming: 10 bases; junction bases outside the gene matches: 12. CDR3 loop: CAWSLTGNESPQHF. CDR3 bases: TGTGCCTGGAGCTTGACAGGGAACGAATCTCCCCAGCATTTT. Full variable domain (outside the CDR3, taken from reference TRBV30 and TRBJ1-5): SQTIHQWPATLVQPVGSPLSLECTVEGTSNPNLYWYRQAAGRGLQLLFYSVGIGQISSEVPQNLSASRPQDRQFILSSKKLLLSDSGFYLCAWSLTGNESPQHFGDGTRLSIL.

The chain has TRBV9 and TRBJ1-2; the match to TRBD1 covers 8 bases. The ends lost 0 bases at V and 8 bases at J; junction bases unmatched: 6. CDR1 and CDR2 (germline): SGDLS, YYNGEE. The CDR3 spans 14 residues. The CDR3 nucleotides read TGTGCCAGCAGCGTAGAAGGGACAGGTTTGGGCTACACCTTC. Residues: CASSVEGTGLGYTF.

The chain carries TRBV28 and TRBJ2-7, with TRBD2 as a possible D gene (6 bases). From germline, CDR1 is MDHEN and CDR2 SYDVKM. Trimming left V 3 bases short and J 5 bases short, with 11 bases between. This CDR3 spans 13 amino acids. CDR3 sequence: CASSFGGSHEQYF. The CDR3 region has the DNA TGTGCCAGCAGTTTCGGGGGATCCCACGAGCAGTACTTC.

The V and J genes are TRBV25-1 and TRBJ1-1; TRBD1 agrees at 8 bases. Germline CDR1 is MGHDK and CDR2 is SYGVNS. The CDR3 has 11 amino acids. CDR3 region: CAATGGTEAFF. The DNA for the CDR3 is TGTGCTGCAACAGGGGGCACTGAAGCTTTCTTT.

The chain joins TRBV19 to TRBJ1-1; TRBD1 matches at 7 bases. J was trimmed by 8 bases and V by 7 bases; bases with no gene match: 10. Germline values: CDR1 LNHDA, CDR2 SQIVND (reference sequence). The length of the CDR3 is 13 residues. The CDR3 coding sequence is TGTGCCAGTACCACCAAGATGACAGGGGAAGCTTTCTTT. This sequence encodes CASTTKMTGEAFF. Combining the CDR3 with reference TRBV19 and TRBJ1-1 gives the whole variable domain DGGITQSPKYLFRKEGQNVTLSCEQNLNHDAMYWYRQDPGQGLRLIYYSQIVNDFQKGDIAEGYSVSREKKESFPLTVTSAQKNPTAFYLCASTTKMTGEAFFGQGTRLTVV.

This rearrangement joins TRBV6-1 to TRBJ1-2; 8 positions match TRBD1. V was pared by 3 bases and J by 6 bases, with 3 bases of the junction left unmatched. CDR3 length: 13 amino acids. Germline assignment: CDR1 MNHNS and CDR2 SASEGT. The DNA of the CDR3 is TGTGCCAGCAGTGAGACAGGGGCTCATGGCTACACCTTC. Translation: CASSETGAHGYTF.

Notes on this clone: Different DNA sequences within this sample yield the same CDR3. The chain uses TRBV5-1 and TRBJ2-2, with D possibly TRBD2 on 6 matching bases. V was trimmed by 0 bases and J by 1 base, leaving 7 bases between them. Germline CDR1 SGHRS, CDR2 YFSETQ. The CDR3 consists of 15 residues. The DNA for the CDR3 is TGCGCCAGCAGCTTGGGGGGACTGAACACCGGGGAGCTGTTTTTT. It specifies CASSLGGLNTGELFF.

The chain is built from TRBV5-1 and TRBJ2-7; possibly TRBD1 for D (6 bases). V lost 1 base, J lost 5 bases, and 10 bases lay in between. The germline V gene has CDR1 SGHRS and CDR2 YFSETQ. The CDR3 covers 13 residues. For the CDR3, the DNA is TGCGCCAGCAGCTTGTTTAGGGGGAACGAGCAGTACTTC. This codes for CASSLFRGNEQYF.

CDR3 sequence: CASSVAEGQVYF. The CDR3 DNA sequence: TGTGCCAGCAGCGTAGCTGAGGGACAGGTATACTTC. The chain has TRBV9 and TRBJ2-7; TRBD1 matches at 8 bases. Trimming at V came to 0 bases and at J to 13 bases, leaving 6 bases not matched to a gene. Per germline, CDR1 SGDLS and CDR2 YYNGEE. The CDR3 sequence is 12 residues long. The entire variable domain, with the rest obtained from reference TRBV9 and TRBJ2-7, is as follows: DSGVTQTPKHLITATGQRVTLRCSPRSGDLSVYWYQQSLDQGLQFLIQYYNGEERAKGNILERFSAQQFPDLHSELNLSSLELGDSALYFCASSVAEGQVYFGPGTRLTVT.

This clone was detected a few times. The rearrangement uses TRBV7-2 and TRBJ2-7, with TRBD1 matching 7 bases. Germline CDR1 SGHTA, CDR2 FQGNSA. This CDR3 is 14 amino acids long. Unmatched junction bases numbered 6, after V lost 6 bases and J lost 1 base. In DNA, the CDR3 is TGTGCCAGCAGACAACAGGGGTATTCCTACGAGCAGTACTTC. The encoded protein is CASRQQGYSYEQYF.

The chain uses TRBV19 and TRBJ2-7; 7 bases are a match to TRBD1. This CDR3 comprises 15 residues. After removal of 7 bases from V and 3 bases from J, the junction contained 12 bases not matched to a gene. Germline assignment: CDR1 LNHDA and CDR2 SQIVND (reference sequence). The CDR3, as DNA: TGTGCCAGTAAGGGCAGGGGGTCTGACAACTACGAGCAGTACTTC. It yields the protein CASKGRGSDNYEQYF. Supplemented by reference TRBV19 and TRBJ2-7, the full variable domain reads DGGITQSPKYLFRKEGQNVTLSCEQNLNHDAMYWYRQDPGQGLRLIYYSQIVNDFQKGDIAEGYSVSREKKESFPLTVTSAQKNPTAFYLCASKGRGSDNYEQYFGPGTRLTVT.